This T cell receptor beta chain was obtained from a study of cytomegalovirus exposure and HLA in healthy donors. The wider study: Among the 398 donors who were genotyped, roughly 76% fell in the genetic ancestry cluster that is associated with self-reported Caucasian donors.

Study-wide results and caveats: Upon later analysis, HLA-associated TCR beta chains proved more clonally expanded than other, equally common chains. Later analysis placed DRB1 highest and HLA-C lowest in TCR association rates, which differed by HLA locus.

From germline, CDR1 is MNHEY and CDR2 SVGAGI. The CDR3 covers 14 residues. The V and J ends lost 6 bases and 1 base respectively, with 12 bases between them. In the case of this clone: No antigen is known for it.

Both 60 Vbeta primers and 13 Jbeta primers went into the PCR. Clones were read by immunoSEQ multiplex PCR, and TCRdb kept only the in-frame ones, dropping some. In the table there are 100,000 to 150,000 clones, about 82% of which are singletons. Sequencing input: PBMCs. This chain links TRBV6-5 with TRBJ1-1, with D unresolved. This TCR derives from a boy under 18 in good health and CMV-seronegative. Here the CDR3 DNA reads TGTGCCAGCAGGGAGGGTAACGAGAACACTGAAGCTTTCTTT. Its protein is CASREGNENTEAFF.